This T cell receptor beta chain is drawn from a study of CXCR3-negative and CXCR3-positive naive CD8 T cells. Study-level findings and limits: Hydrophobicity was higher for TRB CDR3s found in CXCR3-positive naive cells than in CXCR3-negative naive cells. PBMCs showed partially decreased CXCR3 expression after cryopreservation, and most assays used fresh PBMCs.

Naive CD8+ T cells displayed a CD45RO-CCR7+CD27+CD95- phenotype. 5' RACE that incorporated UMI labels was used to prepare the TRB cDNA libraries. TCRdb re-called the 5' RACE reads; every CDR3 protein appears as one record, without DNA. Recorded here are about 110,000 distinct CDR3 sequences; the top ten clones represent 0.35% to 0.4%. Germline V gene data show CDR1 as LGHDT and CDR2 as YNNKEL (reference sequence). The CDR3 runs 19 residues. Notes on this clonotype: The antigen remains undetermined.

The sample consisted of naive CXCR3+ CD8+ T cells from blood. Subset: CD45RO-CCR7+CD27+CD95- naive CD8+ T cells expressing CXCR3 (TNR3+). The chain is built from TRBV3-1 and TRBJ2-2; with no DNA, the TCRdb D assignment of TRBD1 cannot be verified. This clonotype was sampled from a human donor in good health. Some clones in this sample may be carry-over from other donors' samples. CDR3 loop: CASSQVIATGAQNTGELFF.